The clone carrying this T cell receptor beta chain was picked up one time. Its antigen is not known. The junction differs from germline at one of its ends, possibly a read error. Germline V gene data show CDR1 as SSHAT and CDR2 as FNYEAQ (reference sequence). This CDR3 is 15 amino acids long. The sample comes from a study of T cell responses to AZD1222 COVID-19 vaccine. General study results and limits: Rises in breadth and depth of Spike-specific TCRs came after two AZD1222 doses.

TCRdb's copy holds only in-frame clones and misses some; the assay was immunoSEQ multiplex PCR. Of around 94,000 clones listed, roughly nine tenths are singletons. This chain uses TRBV7-7 with TRBJ2-2, with 7 positions matching TRBD1. Source: peripheral blood, taken on day 0 of AZD1222 vaccination. This clonotype was sampled from an adult in good health. CDR3 bases: TGTGCTAGCAGCGCCGGGACAGATAACACCGGGGAGCTGTTTTTT. Translation: CASSAGTDNTGELFF.